Below, 24 T cell receptor beta chains from the same sample are listed, as sequenced in a study of memory CD4+ T cells and cytomegalovirus serostatus. The sort gate was single viable CD3+CD4+CD8-CD45RO+ cells for memory CD4+ T cells. Clones were sequenced by immunoSEQ multiplex PCR, and TCRdb holds only the in-frame ones, with some missing. The sample carries 27,000 or so clones, about 75% recorded once. Sequencing input: memory CD4+ T cells from blood. The receptors originated from an adult in good health and CMV-seronegative.

V and J are TRBV7-8 and TRBJ1-5; possibly TRBD1 for D (5 bases). The CDR3 sequence is 17 residues long. The V gene lost 3 bases and the J gene lost 0 bases, with 15 bases spanning the gap. Germline loops: CDR1 SGHVS, CDR2 FQNEAQ. This CDR3 is CASSFGATPDSNQPQHF. CDR3 sequence (DNA): TGTGCCAGCAGCTTTGGGGCAACACCAGATAGCAATCAGCCCCAGCATTTT.

V and J are TRBV28 and TRBJ1-2; D uncertain. V gave up 6 bases and J gave up 0 bases, with 11 bases separating them. Germline V gene lookup returns CDR1 MDHEN and CDR2 SYDVKM. The CDR3 runs to 14 residues. This CDR3 is CASSPWGANYGYTF. CDR3 sequence (DNA): TGTGCCAGCAGCCCATGGGGAGCTAACTATGGCTACACCTTC.

The gene calls are TRBV7-2 and TRBJ1-2; no clear D. The germline CDR1 and CDR2 sequences are SGHTA and FQGNSA. The CDR3 is 13 amino acids. The V and J ends lost 4 bases and 10 bases respectively, with 16 bases between them. The CDR3 DNA is TGTGCCAGCAGCTCCACCTCGACGGGATACTACACCTTC. This translates into CASSSTSTGYYTF.

The gene calls are TRBV11-2 and TRBJ2-1; D possibly corresponds to TRBD2 (6 bases). Germline V gene data show CDR1 as SGHAT and CDR2 as FQNNGV. CDR3 length: 16 amino acids. V gave up 5 bases and J gave up 4 bases, with 18 bases separating them. The CDR3 bases are TGTGCCAGCAGCCCGATTGGAGGGACCGCGTACAATGAGCAGTTCTTC. Protein sequence: CASSPIGGTAYNEQFF.

V is TRBV9 and J is TRBJ2-1; 10 nucleotides match TRBD2. The length of the CDR3 is 14 residues. Germline V CDR1 and CDR2: SGDLS, YYNGEE. The junction had 5 bases not matched to a gene; V was cut back by 2 bases and J by 9 bases. The CDR3 DNA sequence: TGTGCCAGCAGCGTGAGCGGGGGGGCGTCTGAGCAGTTCTTC. Translating gives CASSVSGGASEQFF.

This chain uses TRBV5-1 with TRBJ2-1; 7 nucleotides match TRBD2. This CDR3 comprises 16 residues. J lost 0 bases, V lost 0 bases, and 3 bases had no gene match. Germline CDR1 is SGHRS and CDR2 is YFSETQ. CDR3 in DNA: TGCGCCAGCAGCTTGGATGGCGGGAGCTCCTACAATGAGCAGTTCTTC. Its protein is CASSLDGGSSYNEQFF.

There are a few counts of this clone. The V call is TRBV14, the J call TRBJ1-1; D is perhaps TRBD1 (6 bases). The ends were cut back, 2 bases at V and 2 bases at J, with 15 bases in the middle. From germline, CDR1 is SGHDN and CDR2 FVKESK. CDR3 length: 16 amino acids. CDR3 loop: CASSQSGTYSNTEAFF. CDR3 DNA sequence: TGTGCCAGCAGCCAAAGTGGGACATACTCAAACACTGAAGCTTTCTTT. The variable domain in full, completed from reference TRBV14 and TRBJ1-1, reads EAGVTQFPSHSVIEKGQTVTLRCDPISGHDNLYWYRRVMGKEIKFLLHFVKESKQDESGMPNNRFLAERTGGTYSTLKVQPAELEDSGVYFCASSQSGTYSNTEAFFGQGTRLTVV.

The chain has TRBV2 and TRBJ1-1, with a tentative D call TRBD1 (5 bases). V lost 6 bases and J 2 bases, leaving 10 bases between the germline ends. CDR1 and CDR2 from the germline V gene are SNHLY and FYNNEI. The CDR3 totals 13 residues. As DNA, the CDR3 is TGTGCCAGCAGGGGCCAGGGAAACACTGAAGCTTTCTTT. Its protein is CASRGQGNTEAFF.

This rearrangement joins TRBV7-6 to TRBJ2-7, with D possibly being TRBD1 (5 bases). Germline values: CDR1 SGHVS, CDR2 FNYEAQ. The V end was cut by 1 base, the J end by 3 bases, with 22 bases between. The length of the CDR3 is 18 residues. In nucleotides, the CDR3 is TGTGCCAGCAGCTTAGAAGGTTCTGTCGGCTGGACAAGCTACGAGCAGTACTTC. Amino acid sequence: CASSLEGSVGWTSYEQYF.

This chain connects TRBV29-1 to TRBJ1-2; 11 nucleotides match TRBD1. This CDR3 is built from 15 residues. CDR1 and CDR2 from the germline V gene are SQVTM and ANQGSEA. Trimming removed 0 bases from V and 4 bases from J; junction bases left unmatched: 4. This CDR3 reads CSVEDRTGGAYGYTF. CDR3 in DNA: TGCAGCGTTGAAGACCGGACAGGGGGCGCCTATGGCTACACCTTC.

This clone was recorded only once. This rearrangement joins TRBV19 to TRBJ1-2; no reliable D call. Germline V gene sequence: CDR1 LNHDA, CDR2 SQIVND (reference sequence). CDR3 length equals 19 residues. Trimming removed 3 bases at V and 0 bases at J, with 23 bases between. CDR3 loop: CASSITLREQIRANYGYTF. In nucleotides, the CDR3 is TGTGCCAGTAGTATTACTCTCCGGGAGCAAATAAGGGCTAACTATGGCTACACCTTC.

This chain joins TRBV6-5 and TRBJ1-4; 7 bases align to TRBD1. With 1 base clipped from V and 4 bases from J, the junction kept 3 bases outside the gene matches. The CDR3 has 15 residues. The germline gives CDR1 MNHEY, CDR2 SVGAGI. In DNA form, the CDR3 reads TGTGCCAGCAGTTACTGGGGACAGCATAATGAAAAACTGTTTTTT. It yields the protein CASSYWGQHNEKLFF.

The chain combines TRBV10-1 with TRBJ2-1, with 8 bases aligning to TRBD1. Germline V gene sequence: CDR1 WNHNN, CDR2 SYGVQD (reference sequence). J was trimmed by 0 bases and V by 6 bases; bases with no gene match: 7. This CDR3 contains 16 residues. The chain's CDR3 is CASSESGQGSYNEQFF. The CDR3 bases are TGCGCCAGCAGCGAATCCGGACAGGGCTCCTACAATGAGCAGTTCTTC.

The chain joins TRBV4-1 to TRBJ1-5; TRBD1 agrees at 7 bases. The germline V gene has CDR1 MGHRA and CDR2 YSYEKL. V was pared by 4 bases and J by 10 bases, with 22 bases of the junction left unmatched. CDR3 length equals 18 residues. CDR3 amino acids: CASSPRGARDTGVVPQHF. The CDR3 DNA sequence: TGCGCCAGCAGCCCCAGGGGGGCCCGGGACACAGGGGTTGTTCCCCAGCATTTT.

The chain joins TRBV7-2 to TRBJ2-1; D is possibly TRBD1 or TRBD2 (6 bases each). Germline V lookup: CDR1 SGHTA, CDR2 FQGNSA. This CDR3 comprises 16 residues. Trimming shortened V by 0 bases and J by 7 bases, and 16 bases separated the two germline ends. The DNA of the CDR3 is TGTGCCAGCAGCTTAGCAGGGGGAGGTCTAAGGAATGAGCAGTTCTTC. This sequence encodes CASSLAGGGLRNEQFF.

The rearrangement links TRBV18 to TRBJ1-2; D is possibly TRBD1 (5 bases). CDR3 length: 15 amino acids. Germline V lookup: CDR1 KGHSH, CDR2 LQKENI. V gave up 2 bases and J gave up 0 bases, with 10 bases separating them. CDR3 sequence: CASSPSQGSNYGYTF. DNA of the CDR3: TGTGCCAGCTCACCATCTCAGGGTTCTAACTATGGCTACACCTTC. Supplemented by reference TRBV18 and TRBJ1-2, the full variable domain reads NAGVMQNPRHLVRRRGQEARLRCSPMKGHSHVYWYRQLPEEGLKFMVYLQKENIIDESGMPKERFSAEFPKEGPSILRIQQVVRGDSAAYFCASSPSQGSNYGYTFGSGTRLTVV.

This clone was found a few times. This chain connects TRBV19 to TRBJ1-5, with TRBD1 matching 7 bases. V trimming: 5 bases; J trimming: 6 bases; junction bases outside the gene matches: 13. The CDR3 is 16 residues long. Germline V gene lookup returns CDR1 LNHDA and CDR2 SQIVND (reference sequence). The chain's CDR3 is CASSPSDRAASQPQHF. As DNA, the CDR3 is TGTGCCAGTAGTCCCTCTGACAGGGCGGCCTCTCAGCCCCAGCATTTT.

The V gene is TRBV12-5, the J gene TRBJ1-5, with D hard to call. From germline, CDR1 is LGHNT and CDR2 FRNRAP. The CDR3 is 23 amino acids. The ends were cut back, 0 bases at V and 0 bases at J, with 30 bases in the middle. CDR3: CASGLVRNTFPQIGEDSNQPQHF. The CDR3 DNA follows: TGTGCTAGTGGTTTGGTACGGAACACCTTCCCACAAATTGGGGAGGATAGCAATCAGCCCCAGCATTTT.

The chain uses TRBV7-9 and TRBJ2-1; no definite D call. Trimming pared 6 bases from V and 5 bases from J, leaving 11 bases between. Germline V CDR1 and CDR2: SEHNR, FQNEAQ (reference sequence). The CDR3 is 13 residues long. CDR3 nucleotides: TGTGCCAGCAGACAATCGGGTAACAATGAGCAGTTCTTC. Its translation is CASRQSGNNEQFF.

The rearrangement links TRBV29-1 to TRBJ1-2; D is unclear. The CDR3 consists of 14 residues. V shed 4 bases and J shed 4 bases, with 16 bases lying between them. Germline CDR1 reads SQVTM; CDR2 reads ANQGSEA. The CDR3 protein is CSVAVSGEGYGYTF. CDR3 nucleotides: TGCAGCGTTGCGGTTTCCGGGGAGGGCTATGGCTACACCTTC.

The chain couples TRBV5-1 to TRBJ2-7; D ambiguous. Germline V lookup: CDR1 SGHRS, CDR2 YFSETQ. V was pared by 0 bases and J by 4 bases, with 8 bases between. CDR3 length: 13 amino acids. CDR3 amino acids: CASSLGSLYEQYF. The CDR3 DNA reads TGCGCCAGCAGCTTGGGGTCGTTGTACGAGCAGTACTTC.

The sample holds one count of this clone. This chain joins TRBV10-3 and TRBJ1-2, with TRBD1 identical over 7 bases. The CDR3 is 13 residues long. The germline gives CDR1 ENHRY, CDR2 SYGVKD. V shed 9 bases, J shed 8 bases, and the junction held 12 bases outside the gene matches. The CDR3 spells CAITPGQSQGYTF. The CDR3 DNA reads as TGTGCCATTACACCGGGACAGTCACAAGGCTACACCTTC.

V and J are TRBV5-1 and TRBJ1-5; 7 bases line up with TRBD1. Germline V gives CDR1 SGHRS, CDR2 YFSETQ. The V gene end was trimmed by 4 bases and the J gene end by 4 bases; junction bases not matched to a gene: 11. The CDR3 runs 16 residues. The CDR3 DNA sequence: TGCGCCAGCAGCCCTCAGGTCGCAGGGGGGAATCAGCCCCAGCATTTT. It is translated as CASSPQVAGGNQPQHF. Drawing the rest from reference TRBV5-1 and TRBJ1-5, the complete variable domain is KAGVTQTPRYLIKTRGQQVTLSCSPISGHRSVSWYQQTPGQGLQFLFEYFSETQRNKGNFPGRFSGRQFSNSRSEMNVSTLELGDSALYLCASSPQVAGGNQPQHFGDGTRLSIL.

This sequence joins TRBV5-1 and TRBJ1-4; D might be TRBD1 (5 bases). The CDR3 totals 13 residues. CDR1 and CDR2 (germline): SGHRS, YFSETQ. Trimming removed 3 bases at V and 8 bases at J, with 11 bases between. The CDR3 DNA reads TGCGCCAGCAGCTCCGGGACTCTGGAAAAACTGTTTTTT. Residues: CASSSGTLEKLFF. The whole variable domain, filled in from reference TRBV5-1 and TRBJ1-4, reads KAGVTQTPRYLIKTRGQQVTLSCSPISGHRSVSWYQQTPGQGLQFLFEYFSETQRNKGNFPGRFSGRQFSNSRSEMNVSTLELGDSALYLCASSSGTLEKLFFGSGTQLSVL.